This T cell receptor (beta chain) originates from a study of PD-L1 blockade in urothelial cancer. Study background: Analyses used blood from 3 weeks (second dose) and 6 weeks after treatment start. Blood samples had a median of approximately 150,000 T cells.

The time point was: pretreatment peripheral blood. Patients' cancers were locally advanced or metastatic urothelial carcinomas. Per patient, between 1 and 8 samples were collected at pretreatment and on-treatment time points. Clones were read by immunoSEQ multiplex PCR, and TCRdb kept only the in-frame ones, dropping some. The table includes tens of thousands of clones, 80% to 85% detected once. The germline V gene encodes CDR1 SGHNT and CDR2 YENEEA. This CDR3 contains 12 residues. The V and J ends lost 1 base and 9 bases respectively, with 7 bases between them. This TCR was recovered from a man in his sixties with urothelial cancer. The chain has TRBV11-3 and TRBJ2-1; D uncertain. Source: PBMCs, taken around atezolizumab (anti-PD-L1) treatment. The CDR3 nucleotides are TGTGCCAGCAGCTTAGGGCCCCTTGAGCAGTTCTTC. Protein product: CASSLGPLEQFF.